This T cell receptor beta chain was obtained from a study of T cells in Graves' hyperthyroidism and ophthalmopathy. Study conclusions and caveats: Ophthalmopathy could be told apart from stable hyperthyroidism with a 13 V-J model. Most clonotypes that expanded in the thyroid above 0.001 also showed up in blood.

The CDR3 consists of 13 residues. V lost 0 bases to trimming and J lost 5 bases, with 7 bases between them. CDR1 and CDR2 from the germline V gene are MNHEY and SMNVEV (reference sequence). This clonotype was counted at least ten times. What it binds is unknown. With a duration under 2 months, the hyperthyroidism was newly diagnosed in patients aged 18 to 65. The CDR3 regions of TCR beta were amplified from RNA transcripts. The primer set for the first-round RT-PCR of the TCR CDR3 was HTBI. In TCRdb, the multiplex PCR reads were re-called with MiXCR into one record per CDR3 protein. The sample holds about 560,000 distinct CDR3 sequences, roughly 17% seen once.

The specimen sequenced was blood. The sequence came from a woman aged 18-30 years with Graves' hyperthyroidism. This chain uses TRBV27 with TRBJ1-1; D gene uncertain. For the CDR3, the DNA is TGTGCCAGCAGTTTATCAGCGGGGACTGAAGCTTTCTTT. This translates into CASSLSAGTEAFF.